Shown below are 23 T cell receptor beta chains from a single sample sequenced in a study of post-analysis software for immune sequencing data. The antigens these receptors bind are not known. Study outcomes and limitations: Controls had lower frequencies than patients of about 5 TRBV segments, which included TRBV5-6, TRBV5-1 and TRBV20-1.

TCR beta cDNA libraries had unique molecular identifiers. Each CDR3 protein gets one entry after TCRdb re-called the PCR reads with MiXCR. This table holds 500,000 to 600,000 distinct CDR3 sequences, roughly 47% found once. The material sequenced was blood. All receptors derive from a girl aged 5 to 17 with multiple sclerosis.

The table lists this clonotype with a few counts. V is TRBV29-1 and J is TRBJ1-2; 10 bases match TRBD1. The CDR3 spans 14 residues. The J segment lost 3 bases and the V segment lost 1 base, leaving 2 bases of the junction unmatched. From germline, CDR1 is SQVTM and CDR2 ANQGSEA. The CDR3 loop reads CSVEGGTGDYGYTF. The CDR3 DNA is TGCAGCGTTGAAGGCGGGACAGGGGACTATGGCTACACCTTC. Full variable domain (remainder filled in from reference TRBV29-1 and TRBJ1-2): SAVISQKPSRDICQRGTSLTIQCQVDSQVTMMFWYRQQPGQSLTLIATANQGSEATYESGFVIDKFPISRPNLTFSTLTVSNMSPEDSSIYLCSVEGGTGDYGYTFGSGTRLTVV.

The chain has TRBV10-3 and TRBJ1-5; 9 bases match TRBD1. V gave up 10 bases and J gave up 4 bases; unmatched junction bases: 17. The CDR3 consists of 17 residues. Germline CDR1 is ENHRY and CDR2 is SYGVKD. CDR3 nucleotide sequence: TGTGCCACCCAGTGGGACAGGGAGAAGGGGGCAAATCAGCCCCAGCATTTT. It specifies CATQWDREKGANQPQHF.

This clonotype appeared a few times. The CDR3 here is CASSPGWGIGGYTF. In DNA form, the CDR3 reads TGTGCCAGCAGCCCAGGATGGGGAATAGGAGGCTACACCTTC. V is TRBV11-1 and J is TRBJ1-2; D remains ambiguous. The CDR3 consists of 14 residues. Germline V lookup: CDR1 SGHAT, CDR2 FQDESV (reference sequence). V lost 5 bases and J 8 bases, leaving 18 bases between the germline ends.

This clonotype was observed a few times. The chain carries TRBV12-3 or TRBV12-4 and TRBJ2-7; TRBD2 matches at 9 bases. There are 15 residues in the CDR3. The ends lost 7 bases at V and 3 bases at J; junction bases unmatched: 10. The CDR3 sequence: CASTLSASGVYEQYF. The CDR3 DNA is TGTGCCAGCACCCTGTCGGCTAGCGGGGTCTACGAGCAGTACTTC.

The V gene is TRBV7-2, the J gene TRBJ2-1, with 8 bases matching TRBD1. Per germline, CDR1 SGHTA and CDR2 FQGNSA. V lost 5 bases, J lost 12 bases, and 6 bases stayed unmatched. This CDR3 comprises 12 residues. This CDR3 is CASSRDRLGQFF. DNA of the CDR3: TGTGCCAGCAGCCGGGACAGGCTAGGGCAGTTCTTC.

This clonotype was observed a few times. V and J are TRBV11-3 and TRBJ2-4; D may correspond to TRBD1 or TRBD2 (6 bases each). TRBJ2-7 explains the end of the DNA better; the J call may be wrong. CDR3 length equals 12 residues. The germline V gene encodes CDR1 SGHNT and CDR2 YENEEA. The CDR3 bases are TGTGCCAGCAGTGAGGGGGGCTACGAGCAGTACTTC. It yields the protein CASSEGGYEQYF.

The chain couples TRBV5-1 to TRBJ2-1; 10 bases are shared with TRBD1. CDR1 is SGHRS, CDR2 YFSETQ, per germline. V shed 0 bases and J 9 bases; nucleotides not matched to a gene: 3. This CDR3 comprises 14 residues. CDR3: CASSLGTGGCEQFF. CDR3 nucleotides: TGCGCCAGCAGCTTGGGGACAGGGGGGTGTGAGCAGTTCTTC.

The chain combines TRBV7-9 with TRBJ2-7, with TRBD1 matching over 7 bases. The CDR3 is 14 amino acids. CDR1 is SEHNR and CDR2 is FQNEAQ in the germline V gene (reference sequence). Trimming cost V 0 bases and J 7 bases; bases outside gene matches: 6. The CDR3 spells CASSLAQQGLEQYF. In nucleotides, the CDR3 is TGTGCCAGCAGCTTAGCCCAACAGGGGCTGGAGCAGTACTTC.

V and J are TRBV12-3 or TRBV12-4 and TRBJ1-4; the D is unclear. With 2 bases removed from V and 3 bases from J, the gap between germline ends came to 10 bases. This CDR3 is 15 amino acids long. CDR3 loop: CASSLRRTANEKLFF. The CDR3 DNA reads TGTGCCAGCAGTTTACGGAGAACAGCTAATGAAAAACTGTTTTTT.

The rearrangement joins TRBV7-2 to TRBJ2-3, with no clear D. The CDR3 has 17 residues. The V and J ends lost 3 bases and 0 bases respectively, with 16 bases between them. CDR1 is SGHTA and CDR2 is FQGNSA in the germline V gene. The CDR3 DNA reads as TGTGCCAGCAGCTTCGGCAGGTCACCCTCTAGCACAGATACGCAGTATTTT. Its translation: CASSFGRSPSSTDTQYF.

There are a few counts of this clonotype. The gene calls are TRBV12-5 and TRBJ2-3; D may match TRBD1 or TRBD2 (5 bases each). This CDR3 has 17 amino acids. Deletions cut 1 base from V and 1 base from J, with 15 bases between. CDR1 and CDR2 (germline): LGHNT, FRNRAP. The CDR3, as DNA: TGTGCTAGTGGTTTGGCCGGGACCCACGTCGGCACAGATACGCAGTATTTT. It is translated as CASGLAGTHVGTDTQYF.

This clonotype was recorded once. The rearrangement links TRBV28 to TRBJ2-5; TRBD1 aligns across 9 bases. The J call is uncertain, as TRBJ2-7 better fits the DNA end. This CDR3 contains 15 residues. In germline, CDR1 is MDHEN, CDR2 SYDVKM. The CDR3 nucleotides read TGTGCCAGCAGCGGAGGGGGACAGGGCCCCTACGAGCAGTACTTC. As protein: CASSGGGQGPYEQYF.

The chain uses TRBV12-3 or TRBV12-4 and TRBJ2-1; no definite D call. The CDR3 spans 12 residues. V lost 5 bases and J 5 bases, leaving 7 bases between the germline ends. CDR3 in amino acids: CASSPEDNEQFF. The DNA for the CDR3 is TGTGCCAGCAGTCCCGAGGACAATGAGCAGTTCTTC.

This chain connects TRBV4-1 to TRBJ1-2, with D perhaps matching TRBD1 (5 bases). The CDR3 runs 15 residues. Deletions cut 0 bases from V and 6 bases from J, with 14 bases between. Germline lookup yields CDR1 MGHRA and CDR2 YSYEKL. This chain's CDR3 is CASSQDQGRADGYTF. DNA of the CDR3: TGCGCCAGCAGCCAAGATCAAGGCAGGGCCGATGGCTACACCTTC.

The chain has TRBV6-6 and TRBJ2-3, with 9 bases that match TRBD2. Germline V lookup: CDR1 MNHNY, CDR2 SVGAGI (reference sequence). Unmatched junction bases numbered 8, after V lost 0 bases and J lost 10 bases. This CDR3 comprises 15 residues. The CDR3 DNA reads as TGTGCCAGCAGTTACTCGAGGGCTAGCGGGATGGCGCAGTATTTT. Translating it yields CASSYSRASGMAQYF.

V is TRBV24-1 and J is TRBJ2-4, with 9 bases that match TRBD1. Germline-derived CDR1 and CDR2 are KGHDR and SFDVKD. The CDR3 is made up of 14 amino acids. V was pared by 2 bases and J by 8 bases, with 3 bases of the junction left unmatched. The CDR3 spells CATSDSRTGDIQYF. CDR3 DNA: TGTGCCACCAGTGATTCAAGGACAGGGGACATTCAGTACTTC.

This clonotype was counted ten times or more. The DNA of the CDR3 is TGTGCCAGCAGTTACCCGCAGGAGGGGGGAGAGACCCAGTACTTC. Translation: CASSYPQEGGETQYF. The gene calls are TRBV6-6 and TRBJ2-5, with D perhaps TRBD1 or TRBD2 (6 bases each). V was clipped by 2 bases and J by 4 bases, with 14 bases between them. This CDR3 contains 15 residues. Germline V CDR1 and CDR2: MNHNY, SVGAGI (reference sequence).

The chain combines TRBV7-9 with TRBJ2-7; 10 bases agree with TRBD2. The V gene end was trimmed by 5 bases and the J gene end by 0 bases; junction bases not matched to a gene: 7. CDR3 size: 16 residues. In germline, CDR1 is SEHNR, CDR2 FQNEAQ (reference sequence). The CDR3 DNA follows: TGTGCCAGCAGCAGCCTAGCGGGAGATAGCTCCTACGAGCAGTACTTC. Translated: CASSSLAGDSSYEQYF.

This clonotype was picked up a small number of times. The V and J genes are TRBV6-1 and TRBJ2-1; D call uncertain. The CDR3 loop spans 19 amino acids. The germline gives CDR1 MNHNS, CDR2 SASEGT. V gave up 7 bases and J gave up 2 bases, with 27 bases separating them. Here the CDR3 reads CASKWSSGVGIPAYNEQFF. The CDR3 region has the DNA TGTGCCAGCAAATGGTCCTCTGGTGTAGGGATTCCGGCCTACAATGAGCAGTTCTTC.

The rearrangement links TRBV6-1 to TRBJ2-1; D may be TRBD1 (6 bases). CDR1 is MNHNS and CDR2 is SASEGT in the germline V gene. The length of the CDR3 is 13 residues. Trimming removed 4 bases from V and 9 bases from J, with 13 bases in between. CDR3 residues: CASSALRGTEQFF. The CDR3 coding sequence is TGTGCCAGCAGTGCCTTAAGGGGGACTGAGCAGTTCTTC.

The chain's CDR3 is CASSRQGSDQPQHF. As DNA, the CDR3 is TGTGCCAGCAGTCGACAGGGGTCAGATCAGCCCCAGCATTTT. The chain employs TRBV12-3 or TRBV12-4 and TRBJ1-5; 8 bases agree with TRBD1. CDR3 length: 14 residues. The V and J ends lost 5 bases and 5 bases, in that order; junction bases with no gene match: 5.

This clonotype was seen only a few times. The gene calls are TRBV3-1 and TRBJ2-7, with D unresolved. There are 16 residues in the CDR3. Trimming shortened V by 0 bases and J by 3 bases, and 15 bases separated the two germline ends. Germline V gene data show CDR1 as LGHDT and CDR2 as YNNKEL (reference sequence). The CDR3 coding sequence is TGTGCCAGCAGCCAAGAAACGGGTGTCCTTTTCTACGAGCAGTACTTC. It is translated as CASSQETGVLFYEQYF.

The rearrangement joins TRBV7-9 to TRBJ2-7, with D maybe TRBD2 (5 bases). In germline, CDR1 is SEHNR, CDR2 FQNEAQ (reference sequence). Trimming took off 5 bases at V and 4 bases at J, with 12 bases between the two ends. The CDR3 length is 13 residues. CDR3 amino acids: CASSDVSGYEQYF. CDR3 nucleotide sequence: TGTGCCAGCAGCGACGTCTCGGGGTACGAGCAGTACTTC.